This T cell receptor beta chain was found in a study of cytotoxic CD8 clonotypes in ibrutinib-treated CLL (dated by TCRdb to the early 2020s). Regarding the study in general: The cohort had 11 relapsed/refractory and more than 14 treatment-naive patients; under 18 were IGHV unmutated. Responses were partial in roughly 24 patients and complete in 2; after median 68 months follow-up, roughly 15 stayed in remission and about twelve progressed. The response samples were drawn at a median of roughly eleven months into treatment, with a range of roughly 6 to 36 months. An average of about 250,000 productive templates and 94,082 productive rearrangements was obtained per sample. Longitudinal samples were obtainable from about 30% of the roughly 86 participants in the trial. Cryopreserved peripheral blood mononuclear cells were collected at three points: before therapy, at response, and at either sustained remission or disease progression. Every sample from remission and from progressive disease was obtained while the patients were still on ibrutinib.

The goal of deep resolution MiSeq sequencing was a depth between 1 in 1 million and 1 in 200,000 T cells, and coverage averaged 10x per clonotype. The immunoSEQ hsTCRB Kit was used to generate TCR beta libraries. In the authors' own workflow: Data were analyzed with ImmunoSEQ Data Assistant and ImmunoSEQ Analyzer, with V, D and J genes assigned per IMGT definitions. Clonality, which ranges from 0 to 1, was calculated by subtracting the normalized Shannon entropy of productive rearrangement frequencies from one. Only overrepresented clonotypes making up at least 0.05% of each patient's repertoire were included in the public clonotype analysis. Repertoires from about a dozen age-matched healthy donors in immuneACCESS were used as clonality controls. TCRdb provides this immuneACCESS table in a form limited to in-frame rearrangements. Some clones are lacking; in checked studies, under half of them reflect an unresolved V gene, and why the rest are absent is not known. For V, J and clone size, that table is used; D and trimming come from the DNA. This sample is represented by hundreds of thousands of clones; roughly 70% of them were singletons. The top ten constitute 15% to 17% of the sample.

A word on this clone: What this receptor recognizes is not known. Base qualities were left out, and no much larger clone turns up one base away.

This specimen's time point label, interpreted: approximately 25 months on ibrutinib. For TCR beta library preparation, approximately 1.8 micrograms of genomic DNA was extracted from cryopreserved PBMCs. Longitudinal blood samples from CLL patients on ibrutinib monotherapy underwent high-throughput TCR beta sequencing. The patients took part in an open-label, single-center phase 2 trial of ibrutinib monotherapy. The research as a whole found: Public clonotypes were rare and either shrank or stayed stable during treatment, and the rise in clonality at ibrutinib response reflected expansion of private clonotypes. Sampling times were not matched between sustained-remission and progressing patients, and lymph node repertoires were not studied. Clonality increased at ibrutinib response, stayed stable in sustained remission, and fell back toward baseline at progression. At baseline, clonality was higher than in age-matched healthy donors and showed a strong correlation with circulating CD8+ T-cell counts.

The material sequenced was PBMCs, taken after 24 months of ibrutinib treatment. The receptor comes from a human donor with chronic lymphocytic leukemia.

Here the CDR3 is given as CASSPDRGFHYGYTF. The sequence in DNA is TGTGCCAGCAGCCCGGACAGGGGGTTTCACTATGGCTACACCTTC. This receptor chain uses TRBV5-4 and TRBJ1-2; 10 bases in between match TRBD1. V has 4 bases trimmed and J has 3 bases trimmed; junction bases matching no gene number 6. Inclusive of the bounding cysteine and phenylalanine, the CDR3 is 15 residues long. Solely the CDR3 DNA is kept, with 45 bases framed from the first base. CDR1 and CDR2 are read off the germline V gene (reference sequence) as SGHNT and YYREEE.